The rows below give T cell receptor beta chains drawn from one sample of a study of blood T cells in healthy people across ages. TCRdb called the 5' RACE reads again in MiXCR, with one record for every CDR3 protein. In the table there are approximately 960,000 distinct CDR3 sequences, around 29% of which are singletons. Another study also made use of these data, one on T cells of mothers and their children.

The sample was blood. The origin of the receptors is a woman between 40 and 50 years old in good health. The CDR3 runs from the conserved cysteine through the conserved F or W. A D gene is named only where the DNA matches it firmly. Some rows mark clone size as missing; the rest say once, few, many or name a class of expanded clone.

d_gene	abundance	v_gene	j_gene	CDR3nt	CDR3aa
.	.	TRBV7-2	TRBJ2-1	TGTGCCAGCAGCTTAGCGCACTCGGGCTCCTACAATGAGCAGGTCTTC	CASSLAHSGSYNEQVF
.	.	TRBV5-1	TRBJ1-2	TGCGCCAGCACTGATGGCCAAGGGGGAGATGGCTACACCTTC	CASTDGQGGDGYTF
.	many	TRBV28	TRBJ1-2	TGCGCCAGCAGCCTCGGGCCTTATGGCTACACCTTC	CASSLGPYGYTF
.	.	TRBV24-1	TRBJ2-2	TGTACCACCAGTGATCTCATGAGGGGAGGCACCGGGGAGCTGTTTTTT	CTTSDLMRGGTGELFF
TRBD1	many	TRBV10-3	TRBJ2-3	TGTGCCATGGCCCCGGGACAGGGGGCATCAGATACGCAGTATTTT	CAMAPGQGASDTQYF
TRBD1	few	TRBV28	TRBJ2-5	TGTGCCAGCAGTACAGGGGGAGGCGGGCAAGAGACCCAGTACTTC	CASSTGGGGQETQYF
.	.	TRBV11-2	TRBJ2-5	TGTGCCAGCACCATCGGGGTAGGCCAAGAGACCCAGTACTTC	CASTIGVGQETQYF
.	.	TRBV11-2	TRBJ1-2	TGTGCCAGCAGCTTAGATAATTTGGCGGGCAGGGGTCTTTCCGGCTACACCTTC	CASSLDNLAGRGLSGYTF
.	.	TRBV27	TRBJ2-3	TGTGCCAGCAGGGCCCGCGGCCCCGAGGAGTATTTT	CASRARGPEEYF
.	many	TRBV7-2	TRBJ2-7	TGTGCCAGCAGCACAACGTCGGGACGGAGACCCTACGAGCAGTACTTC	CASSTTSGRRPYEQYF
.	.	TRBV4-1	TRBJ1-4	TGCGCCAGCAGCCAAGATCCGGGGCGGGGGGAAAAACTGTTTTTT	CASSQDPGRGEKLFF
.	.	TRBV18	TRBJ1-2	TGTGCCAGTTCGGATTTAACAGGGACTGGAGGCTACACCTTC	CASSDLTGTGGYTF
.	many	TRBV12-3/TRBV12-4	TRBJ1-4	TGTGCCAGCAGTTTCGAAGGTTCTAATGAAAAACTGTTTTTT	CASSFEGSNEKLFF
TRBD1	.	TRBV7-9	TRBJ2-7	TGTGCCAGCTCAACAGGGGCCTCCTCCTACGAGCAGTACTTC	CASSTGASSYEQYF
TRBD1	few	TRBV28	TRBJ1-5	TGTGCCAGCAGTCCCCCCACAGGGGGCGGTCAGCCCCAGCATTTT	CASSPPTGGGQPQHF
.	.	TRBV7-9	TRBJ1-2	TGTGCCAGCAGCCCCGGGGCAGTCGTGAATAACTATGGCTACACCTTC	CASSPGAVVNNYGYTF
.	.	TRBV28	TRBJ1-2	TGTGCCAGCAGTGGCAGGGACGGCTACACCTTC	CASSGRDGYTF
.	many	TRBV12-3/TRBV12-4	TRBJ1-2	TGTGCCAGCAGCCCGGACAGCTATGGCTACACCTTC	CASSPDSYGYTF
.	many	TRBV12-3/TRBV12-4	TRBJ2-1	TGTGCCAGCAGTTTCTCGGGGCACAACAATGAGCAGTTCTTC	CASSFSGHNNEQFF
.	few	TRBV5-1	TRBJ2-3	TGCGCCAGCAACAGGATGGCGGGTAGGAGTCAAGATACGCAGTATTTT	CASNRMAGRSQDTQYF
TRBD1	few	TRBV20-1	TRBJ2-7	TGCAGTGCTAGCCCCAGGGGGCCGGCGAATGAGCAGTACTTC	CSASPRGPANEQYF
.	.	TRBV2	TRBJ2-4	TGTGCCAGCAACCTTGAGGGGAGAAACATTCAGTACTTC	CASNLEGRNIQYF
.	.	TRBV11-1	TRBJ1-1	TGTGCCAGCAGCTTAGGTAGCGGCCCAAAGGGCACTGAAGCTTTCTTT	CASSLGSGPKGTEAFF
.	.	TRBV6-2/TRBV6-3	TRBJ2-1	TGTGCCAGCAGTTACGACTATGGGGTCGACAATGAGCAGTTCTTC	CASSYDYGVDNEQFF
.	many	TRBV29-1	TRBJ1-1	TGCAGCGCTATTTCGAACACTGAAGCTTTCTTT	CSAISNTEAFF
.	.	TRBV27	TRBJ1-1	TGTGCCAGCAGCCCTTCCTCGACAGTGAACACTGAAGCTTTCTTT	CASSPSSTVNTEAFF
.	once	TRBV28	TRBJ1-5	TGTGCCAGCAGCCGAGGGGCAGTTAATCAGCCCCAGCATTTT	CASSRGAVNQPQHF
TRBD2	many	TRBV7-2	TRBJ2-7	TGTGCCAGCAGCTCTACGGGCGGGGGGGCCAACGAGCAGTACTTC	CASSSTGGGANEQYF
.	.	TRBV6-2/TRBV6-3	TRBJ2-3	TGTGCCAGCAGTTACCCGGGCGGGACAGATACGCAGTATTTT	CASSYPGGTDTQYF
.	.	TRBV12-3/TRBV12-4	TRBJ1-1	TGTGCCAGCACCCGAAGTGGGGCCACTGAAGCTTTCTTT	CASTRSGATEAFF
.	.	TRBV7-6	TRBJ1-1	TGTGCCAGCAGCCGTCCCGGGGTGGGGAGCACTGAAGCTTTCTTT	CASSRPGVGSTEAFF
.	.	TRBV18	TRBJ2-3	TGTGCCAGCTCACCAATCAGGCAGGGTGGCACAGATACGCAGTATTTT	CASSPIRQGGTDTQYF
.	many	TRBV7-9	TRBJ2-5	TGTGCCAGCAGTCGCCTAACAGACCCCAGAAGAGAGACCCAGTACTTC	CASSRLTDPRRETQYF
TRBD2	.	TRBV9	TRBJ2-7	TGTGCCAGCAGCGGTTTTGCGGGGGGGGGATACGAGCAGTACTTC	CASSGFAGGGYEQYF
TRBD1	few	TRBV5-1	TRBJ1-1	TGCGCCAGCAGCTTGCGCAGGGGGGGCACTGAAGCTTTCTTT	CASSLRRGGTEAFF
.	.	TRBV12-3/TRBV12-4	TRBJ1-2	TGTGCCAGCAGTTCCGCGCCTTACTATGGCTACACCTTC	CASSSAPYYGYTF
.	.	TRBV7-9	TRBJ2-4	TGTGCCAGCAGGCAAGATATTACAGGGTCAAAGTACTTC	CASRQDITGSKYF
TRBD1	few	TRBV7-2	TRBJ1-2	TGTGCCAGCAGCTTCGACAGGGGGTCTGGCTACACCTTC	CASSFDRGSGYTF
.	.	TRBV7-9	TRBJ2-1	TGTGCCAGCAGCTTAGAACAGGGAGGGCAGTTCTTC	CASSLEQGGQFF
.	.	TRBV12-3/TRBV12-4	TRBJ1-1	TGTGCCAGCAGTTTAGTGGCCCCTGAAGCTTTCTTT	CASSLVAPEAFF
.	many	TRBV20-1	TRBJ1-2	TGCAGTGCCCATCAGGCCAGGAGTGACTATGGCTACACCTTC	CSAHQARSDYGYTF